This entry describes one T cell receptor beta chain. Which antigen it targets is not known. Per-base qualities were not stored, and no clone one base away is much larger. Separate from the roughly 650-subject first cohort, the validation cohort of about 130 subjects was the group to which the donors belonged. The library was generated by the immunoSEQ multiplex PCR assay. As for the original processing: A statistical classification framework was built to diagnose cytomegalovirus status from the catalog of TCR beta chain sequences. The source is immuneACCESS, and TCRdb retained only in-frame sequences with V and J called. Part of the clones is not carried over; for the studies checked, unresolved V genes explain less than half of this, and the remainder is unexplained. D and trimming come from the DNA, and the V and J calls and clone size come from that table. Across this sample there are hundreds of thousands of clones, with roughly 90% seen only once. The ten largest clones represent roughly 1% of the sample.

This sample is part of a study of cytomegalovirus exposure and HLA in healthy donors (dated by TCRdb to 2015 to 2018). Context from the whole study: The roughly 700 repertoires of the first cohort and the roughly 120 validation repertoires were produced on the same platform, according to a later analysis. The study aimed to test whether cataloging public T cell receptors could reveal signatures of past pathogen exposure. In addition to the first cohort of roughly 670 subjects, a separate validation cohort of 120 different subjects was used. To predict cytomegalovirus infection status, the study brought together high-throughput TCR immunosequencing, statistical association of individual TCRs with disease status, and machine learning.

Findings and caveats that apply to the study as a whole: The validation cohort had no HLA typing available for a later analysis, so co-occurrence within that cohort was assessed over all 120 or so repertoires. Most TCR sequences were seen in very few donors, while some public TCRs were found in many individuals. It was suggested by the authors that the approach could potentially be generalized to other disease states and immunological phenotypes. The study listed 164 TCR beta chains as associated with cytomegalovirus. A few of the identified cytomegalovirus-associated TCR beta chains were confirmed in vitro to be specific for cytomegalovirus antigens. Of the cluster scores, roughly 93% were above 0 in a later analysis, which found that TCRs clustered in the first cohort also tended to co-occur in the 120 validation repertoires. The classifier was reported to diagnose cytomegalovirus status with high specificity and sensitivity in both the original and validation cohorts.

Sequences were obtained from PBMCs. This clonotype originated in a woman under 30 in good health and CMV-seronegative.

The CDR3 has the sequence CASWDRGQGYTF. The nucleotide sequence reads as follows: TGTGCCAGCTGGGACAGGGGCCAGGGCTACACCTTC. The chain is assembled from TRBV28 and TRBJ1-2; TRBD1 fits 10 bases in the junction. Inclusive of the bounding cysteine and phenylalanine, the CDR3 is 12 residues long. Solely the CDR3 DNA is kept, with 36 bases framed from the first base. Via the germline V gene, CDR1 is MDHEN and CDR2 SYDVKM. Clipping removes 8 bases from V and 8 bases from J, with 5 as the unmatched junction base count.